This section outlines one T cell receptor beta chain sequence together with its context. The antigen is unknown. The libraries were made with immunoSEQ version 4 in survey mode. The protocol was immunoSEQ multiplex PCR, while the TCRdb copy is restricted to in-frame clones and leaves out a portion. The repertoire holds 35,000 or so clones, with more than 75% as singletons. Overlapping HIV-1 Gag 15-mer peptides at around 1 ug per peptide per mL were used. CD40L-negative CD69-negative CD45RO-high memory CD4+ T cells were sorted as populations depleted of antigen-responding cells. The length of the CDR3 is 15 residues. CDR1 is KGHSH and CDR2 is LQKENI in the germline V gene. The ends were cut back, 0 bases at V and 7 bases at J, with 12 bases in the middle. The sample originates from a study of persistence of HIV-infected CD4 T cells.

Source: cultured CD4+ T cells from PBMCs, taken from a patient who received antiretroviral therapy. The TCR was taken from an adult with HIV. The donor label of this sample is uncertain. This chain links TRBV18 with TRBJ1-4; the D gene is possibly TRBD1 (6 bases). This CDR3 reads CASSPPNRVGEKLFF. DNA for the CDR3: TGTGCCAGCTCACCACCGAACAGGGTGGGTGAAAAACTGTTTTTT. Supplemented by reference TRBV18 and TRBJ1-4, the full variable domain reads NAGVMQNPRHLVRRRGQEARLRCSPMKGHSHVYWYRQLPEEGLKFMVYLQKENIIDESGMPKERFSAEFPKEGPSILRIQQVVRGDSAAYFCASSPPNRVGEKLFFGSGTQLSVL.